Presented here are 20 T cell receptor beta chains from one specimen sequenced in a study of read filtering for tumor transcriptome and immune sequencing. From 300 to 450 ng of RNA, a library with molecular barcoded alpha/delta and beta/gamma adaptors was made. A single record per CDR3 protein comes from TCRdb applying MiXCR to the reads. The sample yields about 47,000 distinct CDR3 sequences, approximately 12% seen once. The sequenced sample was a population of CD138-negative cells sorted from bone marrow. Receptors were obtained from a donor at least 40 years old with multiple myeloma.

This clonotype was counted many times. V and J are TRBV20-1 and TRBJ1-4; D is possibly TRBD1 (6 bases). Germline CDR1 DFQATT, CDR2 SNEGSKA (reference sequence). The ends were cut back, 0 bases at V and 5 bases at J, with 10 bases in the middle. This CDR3 is 14 amino acids long. For the CDR3, the DNA is TGCAGTGCTAGAGAAGGACAGTCCAATGAAAAACTGTTTTTT. It codes for CSAREGQSNEKLFF.

The J gene is TRBJ2-1, the V gene TRBV11-2, with D possibly matching TRBD2 (6 bases). CDR1 SGHAT and CDR2 FQNNGV come from the germline V gene. Between the trimmed V and J ends, which lost 2 bases and 9 bases, there was a span of 17 bases. The CDR3 spans 15 residues. CDR3 DNA sequence: TGTGCCAGCAGCTTAAACTCCGGGAGTTACGCTGAGCAGTTCTTC. Its translation: CASSLNSGSYAEQFF.

This clonotype was found many times. This chain connects TRBV7-2 to TRBJ2-7; D ambiguous. The CDR3 is 13 residues long. Germline-derived CDR1 and CDR2 are SGHTA and FQGNSA. V was trimmed by 4 bases and J by 12 bases, leaving 19 bases between them. CDR3 region: CASSSAISGRVYF. The CDR3 nucleotides are TGTGCCAGCAGCTCAGCAATCTCCGGACGGGTGTACTTC.

Details on this clonotype: At one boundary the junction diverges from the germline segment, which might be a read error. V gene TRBV20-1 combines with J gene TRBJ1-1; D gene uncertain. The V gene's germline CDR1 is DFQATT and CDR2 SNEGSKA (reference sequence). The CDR3 has 14 amino acids. The CDR3, as DNA: TGCAGTGCTAATGTCGTGGACGGGCGTACTGAAGCTCTCTTT. Translation: CSANVVDGRTEALF.

This clonotype was observed many times. This rearrangement joins TRBV2 to TRBJ2-3; D is uncertain. Looked up from germline, CDR1 is SNHLY and CDR2 is FYNNEI. Trimming removed 3 bases from V and 3 bases from J, with 10 bases in between. This CDR3 is built from 14 residues. The CDR3 protein is CASSENSATDTQYF. CDR3 nucleotides: TGTGCCAGCAGTGAGAATTCTGCGACAGATACGCAGTATTTT.

At least ten counts were recorded for this clonotype. The chain uses TRBV9 and TRBJ2-3, with a weak D call TRBD1 (6 bases). V was pared by 0 bases and J by 6 bases, with 8 bases between. CDR3 size: 13 residues. Germline CDR1 reads SGDLS; CDR2 reads YYNGEE. CDR3 loop: CASSVDRADTQYF. CDR3 sequence (DNA): TGTGCCAGCAGCGTAGACAGGGCTGATACGCAGTATTTT.

This clonotype was observed many times. A clone one base away is much larger, so this may be a read error. The rearrangement links TRBV4-2 to TRBJ2-1; 9 nucleotides line up with TRBD2. The CDR3 contains 17 residues. Per germline, CDR1 LGHNA and CDR2 YNFKEQ. CDR3 nucleotide sequence: TGTGCCAGCGGCCAAGAAGGTAGCGGGGGACCTTTCAATGAGCAGTTCTTC. Protein: CASGQEGSGGPFNEQFF.

This clonotype was seen at least ten times. The J gene is TRBJ1-1, the V gene TRBV2; 7 nucleotides agree with TRBD1. With V trimmed by 4 bases and J by 5 bases, 7 bases remained unmatched. Germline lookup yields CDR1 SNHLY and CDR2 FYNNEI. This CDR3 is 14 amino acids long. CDR3 sequence (DNA): TGTGCCAGCAGTGGACAGGGTGGGGAAACTGAAGCTTTCTTT. It encodes CASSGQGGETEAFF.

This clonotype came up many times. This sequence joins TRBV9 and TRBJ2-3; D unresolved. The CDR3 is made up of 15 amino acids. V was cut by 0 bases and J by 0 bases, with 8 bases left in between. Germline-derived CDR1 and CDR2 are SGDLS and YYNGEE. The CDR3 reads CASSVGSRSTDTQYF. Written as DNA, the CDR3 is TGTGCCAGCAGCGTAGGTTCCAGGAGCACAGATACGCAGTATTTT.

This clonotype was seen many times. The chain combines TRBV6-2 or TRBV6-3 with TRBJ1-5; TRBD1 agrees at 8 bases. Per germline, CDR1 MNHEY and CDR2 SVGEGT. This CDR3 is built from 15 residues. The J segment lost 1 base and the V segment lost 6 bases, leaving 5 bases of the junction unmatched. The CDR3 bases are TGTGCCAGCAGGTCCACAGGGGGAAGCAATCAGCCCCAGCATTTT. Encoded protein: CASRSTGGSNQPQHF.

At least ten counts were recorded for this clonotype. A junction boundary mismatches the germline segment, possibly from a read error. The V call is TRBV24-1, the J call TRBJ2-2; 10 positions match TRBD2. CDR1 and CDR2 (germline): KGHDR, SFDVKD. The CDR3 spans 15 residues. CDR3 protein: CATEAGGKNIGELFF. The CDR3 nucleotides are TGTGCCACCGAAGCGGGAGGGAAGAACATCGGGGAGCTGTTTTTT.

This clonotype was observed many times. This chain joins TRBV30 and TRBJ2-2, with D unresolved. With 4 bases removed from V and 3 bases from J, the gap between germline ends came to 3 bases. The germline V gene encodes CDR1 GTSNPN and CDR2 SVGIG (reference sequence). This CDR3 is built from 11 residues. The CDR3 DNA sequence: TGTGCCTGGAAGGACACCGGGGAGCTGTTTTTT. It translates to CAWKDTGELFF.

The table lists this clonotype with many counts. The V gene is TRBV12-3 or TRBV12-4, the J gene TRBJ1-2; TRBD1 agrees at 8 bases. The CDR3 spans 13 residues. Trimming cost V 6 bases and J 5 bases; bases outside gene matches: 5. CDR3: CASSPDRVYGYTF. In nucleotides, the CDR3 is TGTGCCAGCAGCCCGGACAGGGTTTATGGCTACACCTTC.

This clonotype turned up a few times. The chain couples TRBV10-3 to TRBJ1-5, with 10 bases lining up with TRBD1. The germline V gene has CDR1 ENHRY and CDR2 SYGVKD. Unmatched junction bases numbered 10, after V lost 5 bases and J lost 0 bases. This CDR3 spans 18 amino acids. The CDR3, as DNA: TGTGCCATCAGTCACAGGGACAGGGGCTTTGGTAGCAATCAGCCCCAGCATTTT. Translating it yields CAISHRDRGFGSNQPQHF.

This clonotype showed up many times. The chain combines TRBV24-1 with TRBJ2-1; D unclear. The CDR3 runs 12 residues. The V end was cut by 4 bases, the J end by 5 bases, with 5 bases between. CDR1 and CDR2 (germline): KGHDR, SFDVKD. CDR3 nucleotides: TGTGCCACCAGTGAGCCCGACAATGAGCAGTTCTTC. Protein sequence: CATSEPDNEQFF.

This chain uses TRBV18 with TRBJ2-1, with 14 bases identical to TRBD2. V lost 3 bases to trimming and J lost 5 bases; unmatched junction nucleotides: 6. The length of the CDR3 is 17 residues. In germline, CDR1 is KGHSH, CDR2 LQKENI. CDR3 DNA sequence: TGTGCCAGCTCACCCTTGGGACTAGCGGGAGCAAACAATGAGCAGTTCTTC. Translating gives CASSPLGLAGANNEQFF.

This clonotype has a count of ten or more. The gene calls are TRBV9 and TRBJ2-5, with 7 bases identical to TRBD2. Germline trimming cut 3 bases from V and 5 bases from J; bases unmatched to any gene: 10. CDR3 length: 15 amino acids. The germline V gene has CDR1 SGDLS and CDR2 YYNGEE. The CDR3 nucleotides are TGTGCCAGCAGCGCGCGGGGAGGGGAAACGGAGACCCAGTACTTC. As protein: CASSARGGETETQYF.

Turning to this clonotype: A read error is possible here, since a much larger clone lies one base away. The V call is TRBV2, the J call TRBJ1-5, with D tentatively TRBD1 (6 bases). CDR1 and CDR2 from the germline V gene are SNHLY and FYNNEI. This CDR3 contains 15 residues. The CDR3, as DNA: TGTGCCAGCAGTGGCAGGGGAAGGGGCAATCAGCCCCAGCGTTTT. It codes for CASSGRGRGNQPQRF.

This clonotype was seen at least ten times. The chain links TRBV28 to TRBJ1-5, with 8 bases fitting TRBD1. Losses at the gene ends were 8 bases for V and 3 bases for J; bases not matched to a gene: 12. The CDR3 sequence is 16 residues long. CDR1 MDHEN and CDR2 SYDVKM come from the germline V gene. CDR3 in amino acids: CASETPRQGPNQPQHF. The CDR3 nucleotides are TGTGCCAGCGAAACCCCCAGACAGGGGCCCAATCAGCCCCAGCATTTT.

This clonotype was picked up many times. CDR3 sequence reads: CASSMGLRDTGELFF. CDR3 coding DNA: TGTGCCAGCAGCATGGGACTTCGGGACACCGGGGAGCTGTTTTTT. The V gene is TRBV9, the J gene TRBJ2-2; possibly TRBD2 for D (6 bases). The CDR3 spans 15 residues. Germline V CDR1 and CDR2: SGDLS, YYNGEE. Between the trimmed V and J ends, which lost 4 bases and 3 bases, there was a span of 13 bases.